This T cell receptor (beta chain) came from a study of shared clonotypes between healthy human individuals. V dropped 4 bases and J dropped 3 bases, with 8 bases sitting between them. The CDR3 contains 12 residues. In germline, CDR1 is SGHRS, CDR2 YFSETQ. The data were produced by immunoSEQ multiplex PCR, yet TCRdb's version contains in-frame clones alone and is incomplete. The top ten clones hold under 2% of a sample with about 770,000 clones, approximately 77% of them seen once. This receptor was obtained from a woman in her thirties in good health. The J gene is TRBJ2-7, the V gene TRBV5-1; unclear D gene. Material: memory CD4+ T cells sorted from blood. Documented subset: CD45RA-negative fraction. CDR3 nucleotide sequence: TGCGCCAGCAGCCCAGACAACTACGAGCAGTACTTC. It yields the protein CASSPDNYEQYF.